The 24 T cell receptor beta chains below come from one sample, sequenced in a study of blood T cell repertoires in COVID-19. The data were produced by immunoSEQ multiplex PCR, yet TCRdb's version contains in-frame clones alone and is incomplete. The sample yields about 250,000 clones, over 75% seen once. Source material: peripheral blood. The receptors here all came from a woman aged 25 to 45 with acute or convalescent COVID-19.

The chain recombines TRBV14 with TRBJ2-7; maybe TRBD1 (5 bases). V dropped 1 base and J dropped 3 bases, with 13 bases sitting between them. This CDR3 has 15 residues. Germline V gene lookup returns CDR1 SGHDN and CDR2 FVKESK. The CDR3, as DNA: TGTGCCAGCAGCCAAGTGGCACAGGCCGTCTACGAGCAGTACTTC. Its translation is CASSQVAQAVYEQYF. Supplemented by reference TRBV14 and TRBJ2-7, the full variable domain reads EAGVTQFPSHSVIEKGQTVTLRCDPISGHDNLYWYRRVMGKEIKFLLHFVKESKQDESGMPNNRFLAERTGGTYSTLKVQPAELEDSGVYFCASSQVAQAVYEQYFGPGTRLTVT.

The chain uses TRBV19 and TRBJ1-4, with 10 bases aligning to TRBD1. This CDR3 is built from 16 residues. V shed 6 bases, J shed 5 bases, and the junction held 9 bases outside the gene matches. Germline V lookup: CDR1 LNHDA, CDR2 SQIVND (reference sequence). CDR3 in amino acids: CASSLRRGQGNEKLFF. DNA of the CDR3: TGTGCCAGTAGCCTTCGCCGGGGACAGGGGAATGAAAAACTGTTTTTT.

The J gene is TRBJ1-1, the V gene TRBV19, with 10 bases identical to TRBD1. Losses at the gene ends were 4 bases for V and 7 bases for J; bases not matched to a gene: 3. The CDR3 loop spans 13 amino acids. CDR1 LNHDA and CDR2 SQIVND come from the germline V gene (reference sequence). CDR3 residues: CASSKGQGSEAFF. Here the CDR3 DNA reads TGTGCCAGTAGTAAGGGACAGGGGAGTGAAGCTTTCTTT.

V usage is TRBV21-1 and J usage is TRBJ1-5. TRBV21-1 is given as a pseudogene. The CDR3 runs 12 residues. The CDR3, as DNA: TGTGCCAGCAGCAAATTCTATCAGCCCCAGCATTTT. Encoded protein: CASSKFYQPQHF.

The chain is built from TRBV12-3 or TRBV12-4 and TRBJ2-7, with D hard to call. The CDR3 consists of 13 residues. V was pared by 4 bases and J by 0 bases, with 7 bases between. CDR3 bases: TGTGCCAGCAGTTCCAGTGTCTCCTACGAGCAGTACTTC. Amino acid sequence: CASSSSVSYEQYF.

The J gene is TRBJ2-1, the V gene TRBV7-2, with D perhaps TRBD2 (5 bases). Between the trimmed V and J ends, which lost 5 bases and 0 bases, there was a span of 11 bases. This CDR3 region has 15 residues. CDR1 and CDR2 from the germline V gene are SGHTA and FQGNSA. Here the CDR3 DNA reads TGTGCCAGCAGCCCCACTAGTACCTCCTACAATGAGCAGTTCTTC. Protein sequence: CASSPTSTSYNEQFF. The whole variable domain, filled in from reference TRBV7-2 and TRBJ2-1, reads GAGVSQSPSNKVTEKGKDVELRCDPISGHTALYWYRQSLGQGLEFLIYFQGNSAPDKSGLPSDRFSAERTGGSVSTLTIQRTQQEDSAVYLCASSPTSTSYNEQFFGPGTRLTVL.

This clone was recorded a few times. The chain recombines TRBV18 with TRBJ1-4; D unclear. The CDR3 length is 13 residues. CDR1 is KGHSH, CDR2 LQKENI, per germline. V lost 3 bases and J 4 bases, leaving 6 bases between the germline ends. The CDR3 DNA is TGTGCCAGCTCACCCTTAGTTAATGAAAAACTGTTTTTT. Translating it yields CASSPLVNEKLFF.

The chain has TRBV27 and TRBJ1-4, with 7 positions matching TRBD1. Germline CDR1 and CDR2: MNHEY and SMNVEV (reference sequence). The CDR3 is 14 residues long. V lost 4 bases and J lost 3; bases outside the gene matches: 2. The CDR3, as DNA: TGTGCCAGCAGTTACAGGGGTCCTAATGAAAAACTGTTTTTT. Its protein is CASSYRGPNEKLFF.

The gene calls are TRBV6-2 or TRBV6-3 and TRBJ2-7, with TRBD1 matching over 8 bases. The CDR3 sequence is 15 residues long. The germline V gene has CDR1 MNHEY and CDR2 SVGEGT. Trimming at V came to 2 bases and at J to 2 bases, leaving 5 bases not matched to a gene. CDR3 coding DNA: TGTGCCAGCAGTTACCTGTGGACAGGGACCTACGAGCAGTACTTC. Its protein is CASSYLWTGTYEQYF.

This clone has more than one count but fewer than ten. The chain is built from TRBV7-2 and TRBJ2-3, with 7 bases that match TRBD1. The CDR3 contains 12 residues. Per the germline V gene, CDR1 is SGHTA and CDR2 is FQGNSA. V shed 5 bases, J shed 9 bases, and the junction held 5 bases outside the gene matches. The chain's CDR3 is CASSKDRVTQYF. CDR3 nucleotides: TGTGCCAGCAGCAAAGACAGGGTCACGCAGTATTTT.

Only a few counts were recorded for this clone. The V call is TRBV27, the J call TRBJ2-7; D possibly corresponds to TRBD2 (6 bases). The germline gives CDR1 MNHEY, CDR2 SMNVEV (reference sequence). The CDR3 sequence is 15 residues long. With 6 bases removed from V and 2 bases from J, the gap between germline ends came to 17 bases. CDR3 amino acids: CASSVGGMLPYEQYF. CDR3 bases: TGTGCCAGCAGCGTAGGCGGGATGCTCCCCTACGAGCAGTACTTC.

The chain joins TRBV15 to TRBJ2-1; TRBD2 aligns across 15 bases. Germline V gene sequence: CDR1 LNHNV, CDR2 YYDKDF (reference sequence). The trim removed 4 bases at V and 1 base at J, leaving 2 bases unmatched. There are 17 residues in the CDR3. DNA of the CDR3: TGTGCCACCAGCAAAGGACTAGCGGGAGGGTCCTACAATGAGCAGTTCTTC. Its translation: CATSKGLAGGSYNEQFF.

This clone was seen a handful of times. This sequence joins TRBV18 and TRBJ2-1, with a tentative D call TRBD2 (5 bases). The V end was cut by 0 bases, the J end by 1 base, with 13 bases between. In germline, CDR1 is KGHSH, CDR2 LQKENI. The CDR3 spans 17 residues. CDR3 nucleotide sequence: TGTGCCAGCTCACCACCTCATGGCGGGCTTTCCTACAATGAGCAGTTCTTC. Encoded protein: CASSPPHGGLSYNEQFF. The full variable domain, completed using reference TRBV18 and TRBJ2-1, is NAGVMQNPRHLVRRRGQEARLRCSPMKGHSHVYWYRQLPEEGLKFMVYLQKENIIDESGMPKERFSAEFPKEGPSILRIQQVVRGDSAAYFCASSPPHGGLSYNEQFFGPGTRLTVL.

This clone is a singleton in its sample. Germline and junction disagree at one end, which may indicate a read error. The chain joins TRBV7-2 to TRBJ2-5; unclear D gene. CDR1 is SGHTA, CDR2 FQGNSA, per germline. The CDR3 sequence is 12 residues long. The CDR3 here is CASSLDGEIQYF. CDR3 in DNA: TGTGCCAGCAGCTTAGACGGAGAGATCCAGTACTTC.

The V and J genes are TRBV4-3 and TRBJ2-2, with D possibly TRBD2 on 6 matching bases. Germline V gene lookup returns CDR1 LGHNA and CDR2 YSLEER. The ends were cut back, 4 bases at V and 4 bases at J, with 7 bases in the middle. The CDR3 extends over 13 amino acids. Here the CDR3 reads CASSRSGTGELFF. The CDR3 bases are TGCGCCAGCAGCCGTAGCGGCACCGGGGAGCTGTTTTTT.

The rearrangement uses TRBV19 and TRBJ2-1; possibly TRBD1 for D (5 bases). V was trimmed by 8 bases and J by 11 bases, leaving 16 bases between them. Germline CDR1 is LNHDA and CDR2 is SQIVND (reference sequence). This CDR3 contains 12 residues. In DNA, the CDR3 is TGTGCCAGTCGGACGGAGTTGGGGCAGCAGTTCTTC. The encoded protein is CASRTELGQQFF.

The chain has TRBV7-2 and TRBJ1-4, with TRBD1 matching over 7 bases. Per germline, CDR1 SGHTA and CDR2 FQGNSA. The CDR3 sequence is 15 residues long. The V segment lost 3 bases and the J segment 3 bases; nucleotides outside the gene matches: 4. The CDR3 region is CASSLTGSANEKLFF. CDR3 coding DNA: TGTGCCAGCAGCTTGACAGGGAGCGCTAATGAAAAACTGTTTTTT.

The DNA for the CDR3 is TGTGCCAGCAGTTCCCGGACAGGGGTTGGGGACAATGAGCAGTTCTTC. Protein sequence: CASSSRTGVGDNEQFF. J is TRBJ2-1 and V is TRBV6-5; TRBD1 aligns across 9 bases. V lost 4 bases and J lost 5; bases outside the gene matches: 9. Germline V gene data show CDR1 as MNHEY and CDR2 as SVGAGI. The length of the CDR3 is 16 residues.

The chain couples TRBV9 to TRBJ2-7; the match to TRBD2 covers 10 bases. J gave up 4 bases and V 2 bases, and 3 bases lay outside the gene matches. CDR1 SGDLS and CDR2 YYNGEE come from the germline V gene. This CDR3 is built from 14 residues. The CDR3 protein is CASSVLAGGYEQYF. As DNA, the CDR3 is TGTGCCAGCAGCGTTTTAGCGGGAGGTTACGAGCAGTACTTC. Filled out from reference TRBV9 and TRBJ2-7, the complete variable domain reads DSGVTQTPKHLITATGQRVTLRCSPRSGDLSVYWYQQSLDQGLQFLIQYYNGEERAKGNILERFSAQQFPDLHSELNLSSLELGDSALYFCASSVLAGGYEQYFGPGTRLTVT.

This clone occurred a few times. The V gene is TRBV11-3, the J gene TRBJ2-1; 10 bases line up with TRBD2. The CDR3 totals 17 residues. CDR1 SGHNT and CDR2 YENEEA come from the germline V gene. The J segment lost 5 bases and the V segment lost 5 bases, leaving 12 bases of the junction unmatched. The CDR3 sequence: CASSPGAIAGGNNEQFF. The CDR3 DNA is TGTGCCAGCAGCCCCGGGGCGATAGCGGGAGGAAACAATGAGCAGTTCTTC.

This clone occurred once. The CDR3 coding sequence is TGTGCCAGCAGTTTATCACCCATAGCCTCAGATACGCAGTATTTT. It codes for CASSLSPIASDTQYF. The chain joins TRBV27 to TRBJ2-3; unclear D gene. V lost 0 bases, J lost 4 bases, and 11 bases lay in between. The CDR3 extends over 15 amino acids. The germline CDR1 and CDR2 sequences are MNHEY and SMNVEV (reference sequence).

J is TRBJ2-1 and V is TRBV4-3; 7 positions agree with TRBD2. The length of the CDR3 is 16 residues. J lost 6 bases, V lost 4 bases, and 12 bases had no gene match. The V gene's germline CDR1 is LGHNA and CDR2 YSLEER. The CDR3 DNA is TGCGCCAGCAGCCCCCAGGTAGCGGGCCCTCTCAATGAGCAGTTCTTC. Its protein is CASSPQVAGPLNEQFF.

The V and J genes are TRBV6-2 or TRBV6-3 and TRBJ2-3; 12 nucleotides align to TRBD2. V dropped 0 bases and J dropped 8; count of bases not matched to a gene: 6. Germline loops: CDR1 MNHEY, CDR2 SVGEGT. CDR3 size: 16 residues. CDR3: CASSYSGTSGFGTQYF. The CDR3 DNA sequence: TGTGCCAGCAGTTACTCAGGGACTAGCGGGTTTGGTACGCAGTATTTT.

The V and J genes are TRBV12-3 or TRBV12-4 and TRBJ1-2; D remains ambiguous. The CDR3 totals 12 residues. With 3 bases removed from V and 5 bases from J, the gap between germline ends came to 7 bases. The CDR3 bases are TGTGCCAGCAGTTTTTCCCCTTATGGCTACACCTTC. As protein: CASSFSPYGYTF.